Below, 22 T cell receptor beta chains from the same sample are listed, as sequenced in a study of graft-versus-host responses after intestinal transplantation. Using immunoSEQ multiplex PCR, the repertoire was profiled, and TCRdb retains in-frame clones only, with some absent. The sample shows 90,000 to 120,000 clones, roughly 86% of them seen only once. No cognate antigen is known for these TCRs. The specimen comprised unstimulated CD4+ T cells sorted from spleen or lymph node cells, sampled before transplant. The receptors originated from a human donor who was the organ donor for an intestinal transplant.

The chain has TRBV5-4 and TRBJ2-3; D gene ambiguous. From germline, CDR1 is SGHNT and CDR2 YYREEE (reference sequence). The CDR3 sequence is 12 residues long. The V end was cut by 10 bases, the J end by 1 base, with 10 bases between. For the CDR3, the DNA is TGTGCCGCCGGACCGGGCACAGATACGCAGTATTTT. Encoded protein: CAAGPGTDTQYF. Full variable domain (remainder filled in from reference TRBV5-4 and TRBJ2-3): ETGVTQSPTHLIKTRGQQVTLRCSSQSGHNTVSWYQQALGQGPQFIFQYYREEENGRGNFPPRFSGLQFPNYSSELNVNALELDDSALYLCAAGPGTDTQYFGPGTRLTVL.

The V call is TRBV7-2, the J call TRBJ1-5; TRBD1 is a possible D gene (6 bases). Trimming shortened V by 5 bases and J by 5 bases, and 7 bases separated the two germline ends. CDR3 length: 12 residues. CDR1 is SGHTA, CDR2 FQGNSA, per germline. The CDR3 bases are TGTGCCAGCAGCCGACAGGATCAGCCCCAGCATTTT. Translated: CASSRQDQPQHF.

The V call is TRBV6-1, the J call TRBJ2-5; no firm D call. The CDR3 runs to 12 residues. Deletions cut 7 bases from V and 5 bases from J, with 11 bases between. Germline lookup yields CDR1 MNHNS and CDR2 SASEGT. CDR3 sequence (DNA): TGTGCCAGCAAAGGGCCTGGGGAGACCCAGTACTTC. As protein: CASKGPGETQYF.

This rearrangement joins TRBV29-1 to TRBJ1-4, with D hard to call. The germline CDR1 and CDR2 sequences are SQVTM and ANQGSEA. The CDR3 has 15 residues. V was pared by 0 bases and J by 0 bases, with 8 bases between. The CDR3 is CSVEDLGATNEKLFF. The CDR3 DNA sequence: TGCAGCGTTGAAGATCTGGGTGCAACTAATGAAAAACTGTTTTTT.

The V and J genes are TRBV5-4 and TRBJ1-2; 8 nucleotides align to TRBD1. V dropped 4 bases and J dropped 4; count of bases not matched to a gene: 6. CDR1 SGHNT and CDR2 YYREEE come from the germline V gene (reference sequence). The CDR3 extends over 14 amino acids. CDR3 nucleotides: TGTGCCAGCAGCGGGGGACAGGTCCTCTATGGCTACACCTTC. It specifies CASSGGQVLYGYTF.

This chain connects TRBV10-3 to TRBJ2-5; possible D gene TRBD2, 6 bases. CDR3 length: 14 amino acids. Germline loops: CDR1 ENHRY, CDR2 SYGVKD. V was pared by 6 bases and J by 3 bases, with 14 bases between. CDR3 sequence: CAISEGGGEETQYF. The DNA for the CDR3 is TGTGCCATCAGCGAAGGTGGAGGGGAAGAGACCCAGTACTTC.

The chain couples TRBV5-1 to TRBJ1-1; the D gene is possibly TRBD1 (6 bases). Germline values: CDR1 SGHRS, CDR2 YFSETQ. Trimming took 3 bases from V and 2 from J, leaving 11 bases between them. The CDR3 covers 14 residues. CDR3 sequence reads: CASSSRGGNTEAFF. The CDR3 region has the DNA TGCGCCAGCAGCTCTAGAGGGGGAAACACTGAAGCTTTCTTT.

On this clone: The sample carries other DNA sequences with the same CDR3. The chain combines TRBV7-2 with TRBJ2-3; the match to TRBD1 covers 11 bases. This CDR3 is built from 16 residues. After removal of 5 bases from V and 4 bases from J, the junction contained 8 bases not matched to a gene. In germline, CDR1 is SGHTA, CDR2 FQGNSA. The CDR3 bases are TGTGCCAGCAGCGAGCGGACAGGGGGCGCATCAGATACGCAGTATTTT. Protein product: CASSERTGGASDTQYF.

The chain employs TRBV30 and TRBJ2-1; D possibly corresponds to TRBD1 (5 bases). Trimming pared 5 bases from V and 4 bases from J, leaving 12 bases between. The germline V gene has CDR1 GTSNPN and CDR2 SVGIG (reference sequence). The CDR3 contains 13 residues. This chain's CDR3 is CAWETADYNEQFF. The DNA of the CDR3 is TGTGCCTGGGAGACAGCTGATTACAATGAGCAGTTCTTC.

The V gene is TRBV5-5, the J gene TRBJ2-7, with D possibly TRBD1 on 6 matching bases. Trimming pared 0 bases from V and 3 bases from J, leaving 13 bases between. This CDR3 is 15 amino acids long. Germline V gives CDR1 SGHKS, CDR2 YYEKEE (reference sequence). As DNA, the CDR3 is TGTGCCAGCAGCTTGGCCGACAGGTCCTACTACGAGCAGTACTTC. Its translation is CASSLADRSYYEQYF. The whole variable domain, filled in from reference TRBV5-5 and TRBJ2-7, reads DAGVTQSPTHLIKTRGQQVTLRCSPISGHKSVSWYQQVLGQGPQFIFQYYEKEERGRGNFPDRFSARQFPNYSSELNVNALLLGDSALYLCASSLADRSYYEQYFGPGTRLTVT.

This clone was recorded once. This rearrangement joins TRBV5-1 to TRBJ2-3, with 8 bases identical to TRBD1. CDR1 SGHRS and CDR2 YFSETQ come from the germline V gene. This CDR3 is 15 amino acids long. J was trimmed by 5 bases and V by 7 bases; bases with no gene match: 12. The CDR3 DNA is TGCGCCAGCCAAAGAAGACAGGGGATAGGAGATACGCAGTATTTT. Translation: CASQRRQGIGDTQYF. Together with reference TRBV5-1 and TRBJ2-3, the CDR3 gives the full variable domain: KAGVTQTPRYLIKTRGQQVTLSCSPISGHRSVSWYQQTPGQGLQFLFEYFSETQRNKGNFPGRFSGRQFSNSRSEMNVSTLELGDSALYLCASQRRQGIGDTQYFGPGTRLTVL.

CDR3 DNA sequence: TGTGCCAGCAGCATACGGGACAGGGGGAACCAGTACTTC. Encoded protein: CASSIRDRGNQYF. The rearrangement links TRBV5-4 to TRBJ2-4; 11 bases fit TRBD1. CDR1 and CDR2 from the germline V gene are SGHNT and YYREEE (reference sequence). CDR3 length: 13 amino acids. With V trimmed by 4 bases and J by 13 bases, 7 bases remained unmatched. Full variable domain (rest looked up from reference TRBV5-4 and TRBJ2-4): ETGVTQSPTHLIKTRGQQVTLRCSSQSGHNTVSWYQQALGQGPQFIFQYYREEENGRGNFPPRFSGLQFPNYSSELNVNALELDDSALYLCASSIRDRGNQYFGAGTRLSVL.

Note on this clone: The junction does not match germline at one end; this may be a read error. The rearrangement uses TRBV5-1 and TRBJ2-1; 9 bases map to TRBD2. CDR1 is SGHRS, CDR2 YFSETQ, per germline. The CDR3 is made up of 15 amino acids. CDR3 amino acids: CAGSTGTSYYNEQFF. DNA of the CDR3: TGCGCCGGCAGCACCGGGACTAGCTACTACAATGAGCAGTTCTTC. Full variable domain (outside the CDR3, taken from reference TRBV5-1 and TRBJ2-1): KAGVTQTPRYLIKTRGQQVTLSCSPISGHRSVSWYQQTPGQGLQFLFEYFSETQRNKGNFPGRFSGRQFSNSRSEMNVSTLELGDSALYLCAGSTGTSYYNEQFFGPGTRLTVL.

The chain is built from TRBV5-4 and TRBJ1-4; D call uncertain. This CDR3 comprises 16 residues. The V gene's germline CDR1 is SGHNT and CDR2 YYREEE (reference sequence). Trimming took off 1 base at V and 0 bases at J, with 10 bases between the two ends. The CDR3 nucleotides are TGTGCCAGCAGCTTGAGAACCCTATCAACTAATGAAAAACTGTTTTTT. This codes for CASSLRTLSTNEKLFF. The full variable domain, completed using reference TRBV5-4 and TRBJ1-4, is ETGVTQSPTHLIKTRGQQVTLRCSSQSGHNTVSWYQQALGQGPQFIFQYYREEENGRGNFPPRFSGLQFPNYSSELNVNALELDDSALYLCASSLRTLSTNEKLFFGSGTQLSVL.

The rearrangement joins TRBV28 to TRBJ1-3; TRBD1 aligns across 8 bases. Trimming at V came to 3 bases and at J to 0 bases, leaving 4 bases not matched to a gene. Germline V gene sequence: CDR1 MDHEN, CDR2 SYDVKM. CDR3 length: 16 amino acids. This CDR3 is CASSLDRDFSGNTIYF. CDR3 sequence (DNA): TGTGCCAGCAGTTTGGACAGGGACTTCTCTGGAAACACCATATATTTT.

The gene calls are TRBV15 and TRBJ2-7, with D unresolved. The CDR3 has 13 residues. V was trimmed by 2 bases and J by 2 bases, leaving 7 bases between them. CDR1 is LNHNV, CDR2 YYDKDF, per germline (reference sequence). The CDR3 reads CATSRYPAYEQYF. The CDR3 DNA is TGTGCCACCAGCAGATACCCAGCCTACGAGCAGTACTTC.

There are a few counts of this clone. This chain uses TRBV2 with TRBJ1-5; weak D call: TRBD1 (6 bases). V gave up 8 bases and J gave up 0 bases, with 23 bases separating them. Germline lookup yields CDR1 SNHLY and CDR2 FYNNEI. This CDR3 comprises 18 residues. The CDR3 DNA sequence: TGTGCCAGCGACCCTAGGCCGGGACAATTGGCTAGCAATCAGCCCCAGCATTTT. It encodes CASDPRPGQLASNQPQHF.

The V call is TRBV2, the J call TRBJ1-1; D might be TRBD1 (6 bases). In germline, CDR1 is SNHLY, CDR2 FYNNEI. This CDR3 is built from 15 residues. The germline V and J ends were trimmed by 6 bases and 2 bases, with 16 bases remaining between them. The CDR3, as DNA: TGTGCCAGCAGGCCACCTCGGACAGCTAACACTGAAGCTTTCTTT. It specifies CASRPPRTANTEAFF.

CDR3 in amino acids: CASSELGYHSYEQYF. The CDR3 nucleotides read TGTGCCAGCAGCGAGCTAGGATACCACTCCTACGAGCAGTACTTC. The V and J genes are TRBV11-3 and TRBJ2-7; no clear D. Deletions cut 5 bases from V and 0 bases from J, with 14 bases between. The CDR3 covers 15 residues. The germline gives CDR1 SGHNT, CDR2 YENEEA.

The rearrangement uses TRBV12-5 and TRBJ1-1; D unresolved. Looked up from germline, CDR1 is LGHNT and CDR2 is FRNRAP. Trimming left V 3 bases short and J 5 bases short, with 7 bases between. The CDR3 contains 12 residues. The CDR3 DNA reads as TGTGCTAGTGGTTTCCAGCAGACTGAAGCTTTCTTT. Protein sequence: CASGFQQTEAFF. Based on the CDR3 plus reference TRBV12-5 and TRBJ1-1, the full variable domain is DARVTQTPRHKVTEMGQEVTMRCQPILGHNTVFWYRQTMMQGLELLAYFRNRAPLDDSGMPKDRFSAEMPDATLATLKIQPSEPRDSAVYFCASGFQQTEAFFGQGTRLTVV.

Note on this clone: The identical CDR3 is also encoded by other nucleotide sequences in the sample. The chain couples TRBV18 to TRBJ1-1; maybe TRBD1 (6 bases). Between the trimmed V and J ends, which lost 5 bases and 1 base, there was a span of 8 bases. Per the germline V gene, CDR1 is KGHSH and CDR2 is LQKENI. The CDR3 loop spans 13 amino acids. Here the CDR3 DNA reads TGTGCCAGCTCATCGGGACAGAACACTGAAGCTTTCTTT. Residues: CASSSGQNTEAFF.

The CDR3: CASSSRSGEQYF. The CDR3 DNA reads as TGTGCCAGTAGTTCGCGGTCCGGGGAGCAGTACTTC. This rearrangement joins TRBV19 to TRBJ2-5; weak D call: TRBD2 (5 bases). The CDR3 runs 12 residues. Germline V gene lookup returns CDR1 LNHDA and CDR2 SQIVND (reference sequence). With 5 bases removed from V and 11 bases from J, the gap between germline ends came to 15 bases.